This T cell receptor (beta chain) was sequenced during a study of T cell responses to AZD1222 COVID-19 vaccine. Regarding the study as a whole: At baseline, just 6 or 7 AZD1222 recipients tested seropositive. Donors were mostly white British, more females; clonal diversity possibly underestimated.

Produced via immunoSEQ multiplex PCR; TCRdb's table is partial and in-frame only. Among fewer than 150,000 clones listed, almost 90% were seen once. A note on this clone: Its antigen is currently unknown.

The germline V gene has CDR1 MNHEY and CDR2 SVGAGI. V lost 6 bases to trimming and J lost 12 bases, with 15 bases between them. The CDR3 length is 12 residues. This sample comprised peripheral blood, obtained 28 days after the second AZD1222 dose. This TCR came from an adult who received the AZD1222 COVID-19 vaccine. The V call is TRBV6-5, the J call TRBJ2-1; D is undetermined. For the CDR3, the DNA is TGTGCCAGCAGGGGTGACCGTCTCGGGCAGTTCTTC. Amino acids: CASRGDRLGQFF.